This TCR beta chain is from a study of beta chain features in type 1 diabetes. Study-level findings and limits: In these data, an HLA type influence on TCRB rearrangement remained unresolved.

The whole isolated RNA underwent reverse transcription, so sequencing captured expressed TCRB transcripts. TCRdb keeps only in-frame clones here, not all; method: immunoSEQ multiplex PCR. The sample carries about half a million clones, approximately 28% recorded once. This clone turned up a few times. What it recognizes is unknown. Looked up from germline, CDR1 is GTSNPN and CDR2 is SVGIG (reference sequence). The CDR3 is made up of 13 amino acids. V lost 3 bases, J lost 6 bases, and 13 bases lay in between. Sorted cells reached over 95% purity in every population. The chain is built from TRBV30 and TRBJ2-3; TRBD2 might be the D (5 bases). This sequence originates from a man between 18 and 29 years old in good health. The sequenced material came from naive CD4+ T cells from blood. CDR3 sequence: CAWRRVALDTQYF. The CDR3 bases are TGTGCCTGGAGAAGAGTAGCGCTGGATACGCAGTATTTT.